The 30 T cell receptor beta chains given below trace back to one sample, sequenced in a study of spatial heterogeneity in lung cancer. Sample time point: sample taken at primary tumor resection. TCRdb processed the 5' RACE reads anew with MiXCR; each CDR3 protein has one entry. The table has just over 75,000 distinct CDR3 sequences, under 8.5% seen once. Sample: PBMCs, taken at surgery. These TCRs come from a male donor with early-stage non-small cell lung cancer.

This clonotype was recorded many times. J is TRBJ1-6 and V is TRBV5-1; D is undetermined. V dropped 1 base and J dropped 10 bases, with 12 bases sitting between them. Germline V gives CDR1 SGHRS, CDR2 YFSETQ. CDR3 length equals 14 residues. CDR3 protein: CASSLKSVGSPLHF. The CDR3 region has the DNA TGCGCCAGCAGCTTGAAGTCCGTCGGGTCACCCCTCCACTTT. The variable domain in full, completed from reference TRBV5-1 and TRBJ1-6, reads KAGVTQTPRYLIKTRGQQVTLSCSPISGHRSVSWYQQTPGQGLQFLFEYFSETQRNKGNFPGRFSGRQFSNSRSEMNVSTLELGDSALYLCASSLKSVGSPLHFGNGTRLTVT.

This clonotype was counted ten times or more. The chain is built from TRBV4-3 and TRBJ2-7; 9 nucleotides line up with TRBD2. Germline CDR1 is LGHNA and CDR2 is YSLEER. V dropped 4 bases and J dropped 1; count of bases not matched to a gene: 5. The CDR3 length is 15 residues. DNA for the CDR3: TGCGCCAGCAGCCTGGGACTAGCTGAATCCTACGAGCAGTACTTC. This codes for CASSLGLAESYEQYF.

The table lists this clonotype with a few counts. This sequence joins TRBV6-5 and TRBJ1-3; D not certain. V was clipped by 2 bases and J by 2 bases, with 13 bases between them. Germline assignment: CDR1 MNHEY and CDR2 SVGAGI. The CDR3 covers 16 residues. The chain's CDR3 is CASSYVGQDTGNTIYF. CDR3 coding DNA: TGTGCCAGCAGTTACGTGGGCCAAGATACTGGAAACACCATATATTTT.

This clonotype was seen ten or more times. The J gene is TRBJ2-5, the V gene TRBV18, with D possibly matching TRBD1 (5 bases). Trimming shortened V by 3 bases and J by 2 bases, and 10 bases separated the two germline ends. This CDR3 is 14 amino acids long. CDR1 is KGHSH and CDR2 is LQKENI in the germline V gene. Here the CDR3 DNA reads TGTGCCAGCTCACCGGCCAGGGTTCAAGAGACCCAGTACTTC. This sequence encodes CASSPARVQETQYF. The complete variable domain, with remaining parts taken from reference TRBV18 and TRBJ2-5, reads NAGVMQNPRHLVRRRGQEARLRCSPMKGHSHVYWYRQLPEEGLKFMVYLQKENIIDESGMPKERFSAEFPKEGPSILRIQQVVRGDSAAYFCASSPARVQETQYFGPGTRLLVL.

At least ten counts were recorded for this clonotype. The chain is built from TRBV10-3 and TRBJ1-5, with D maybe TRBD1 (5 bases). The CDR3 length is 14 residues. V lost 6 bases, J lost 8 bases, and 17 bases lay in between. Per germline, CDR1 ENHRY and CDR2 SYGVKD. The CDR3 DNA is TGTGCCATCAGCGAAGGGGCAGGGCGTGAGCCCCAGCATTTT. This sequence encodes CAISEGAGREPQHF.

This clonotype occurred many times. The chain uses TRBV27 and TRBJ1-1; D is perhaps TRBD1 (6 bases). V was cut by 5 bases and J by 6 bases, with 19 bases left in between. The CDR3 runs 15 residues. The V gene's germline CDR1 is MNHEY and CDR2 SMNVEV (reference sequence). CDR3 sequence (DNA): TGTGCCAGCAGTCTCCTCGGGGCGACAGGCCCTGAAGCTTTCTTT. Its translation is CASSLLGATGPEAFF.

In this sample, this clonotype turned up many times. This sequence joins TRBV27 and TRBJ2-5; no definite D call. The V gene lost 3 bases and the J gene lost 0 bases, with 8 bases spanning the gap. CDR3 length equals 14 residues. CDR1 MNHEY and CDR2 SMNVEV come from the germline V gene (reference sequence). CDR3 protein: CASSFGGNQETQYF. As DNA, the CDR3 is TGTGCCAGCAGTTTCGGCGGTAACCAAGAGACCCAGTACTTC.

This clonotype was observed at least ten times. The gene calls are TRBV5-1 and TRBJ1-4; a weak D match, TRBD1 (6 bases). Germline CDR1 reads SGHRS; CDR2 reads YFSETQ. This CDR3 is built from 14 residues. V dropped 2 bases and J dropped 6 bases, with 11 bases sitting between them. The CDR3 coding sequence is TGCGCCAGCAGCTTACAGGGATCGGATGAAAAACTGTTTTTT. This gives the protein CASSLQGSDEKLFF.

There are a few counts of this clonotype. CDR3 amino acids: CASSYMGPYEQYF. The DNA for the CDR3 is TGTGCCAGCAGTTATATGGGACCCTACGAGCAGTACTTC. This chain links TRBV6-2 or TRBV6-3 with TRBJ2-7; D is perhaps TRBD1 or TRBD2 (5 bases each). V lost 3 bases and J 2 bases, leaving 8 bases between the germline ends. The CDR3 loop spans 13 amino acids. Per the germline V gene, CDR1 is MNHEY and CDR2 is SVGEGT.

In its sample, this clonotype was seen a few times. The CDR3 DNA is TGTGCCTCCGGGAGGGCCTCCTACAATGAGCAGTTCTTC. As protein: CASGRASYNEQFF. The chain uses TRBV30 and TRBJ2-1; 8 positions match TRBD2. V was clipped by 7 bases and J by 0 bases; unmatched bases: 2. The V gene's germline CDR1 is GTSNPN and CDR2 SVGIG (reference sequence). CDR3 length equals 13 residues.

This clonotype was observed a few times. This chain uses TRBV7-9 with TRBJ2-1; the match to TRBD2 covers 8 bases. CDR1 and CDR2 (germline): SEHNR, FQNEAQ (reference sequence). V was pared by 5 bases and J by 7 bases, with 7 bases of the junction left unmatched. The CDR3 totals 14 residues. The DNA of the CDR3 is TGTGCCAGCAGCCTATCGGGACTAGTGAATGAGCAGTTCTTC. Its protein is CASSLSGLVNEQFF.

This clonotype was seen only a few times. V is TRBV5-1 and J is TRBJ2-1; 13 nucleotides match TRBD2. In germline, CDR1 is SGHRS, CDR2 YFSETQ. V was pared by 1 base and J by 7 bases, with 8 bases of the junction left unmatched. The CDR3 runs 17 residues. In DNA form, the CDR3 reads TGCGCCAGCAGCTTGCGTTCAGGGACTAGCGGGATTAATGAGCAGTTCTTC. Protein sequence: CASSLRSGTSGINEQFF. Drawing the rest from reference TRBV5-1 and TRBJ2-1, the complete variable domain is KAGVTQTPRYLIKTRGQQVTLSCSPISGHRSVSWYQQTPGQGLQFLFEYFSETQRNKGNFPGRFSGRQFSNSRSEMNVSTLELGDSALYLCASSLRSGTSGINEQFFGPGTRLTVL.

This clonotype was seen more than once but under ten times. The gene calls are TRBV2 and TRBJ2-7, with 8 bases aligning to TRBD2. Unmatched junction bases numbered 9, after V lost 3 bases and J lost 2 bases. The CDR3 has 16 amino acids. Germline V lookup: CDR1 SNHLY, CDR2 FYNNEI. DNA of the CDR3: TGTGCCAGCAGTGATTCACAGACTAGCGTTACCTACGAGCAGTACTTC. Translated, it gives CASSDSQTSVTYEQYF.

This clonotype was seen ten or more times. The chain has TRBV5-1 and TRBJ1-1, with 7 bases that match TRBD1. This CDR3 is 16 amino acids long. The J segment lost 0 bases and the V segment lost 2 bases, leaving 7 bases of the junction unmatched. Germline V gives CDR1 SGHRS, CDR2 YFSETQ. CDR3: CASSLQGSGMNTEAFF. Written as DNA, the CDR3 is TGCGCCAGCAGCTTACAGGGGTCCGGGATGAACACTGAAGCTTTCTTT.

This clonotype was counted ten times or more. The J gene is TRBJ2-3, the V gene TRBV10-3; 12 nucleotides agree with TRBD2. Germline lookup yields CDR1 ENHRY and CDR2 SYGVKD. The CDR3 loop spans 16 amino acids. V was pared by 8 bases and J by 3 bases, with 9 bases of the junction left unmatched. The CDR3 region has the DNA TGTGCCATCGGGGAGGGACTAGCGGGCCAGACAGATACGCAGTATTTT. Translating it yields CAIGEGLAGQTDTQYF.

This clonotype showed up just a few times. V and J are TRBV7-8 and TRBJ1-1; 8 bases fit TRBD1. Germline lookup yields CDR1 SGHVS and CDR2 FQNEAQ. The ends lost 1 base at V and 5 bases at J; junction bases unmatched: 9. The CDR3 is made up of 16 amino acids. The CDR3 region has the DNA TGTGCCAGCAGCTTAGGCCCAGGGGGCTCGAGGACTGAAGCTTTCTTT. Its protein is CASSLGPGGSRTEAFF.

This rearrangement joins TRBV20-1 to TRBJ1-1, with 8 nucleotides matching TRBD1. The germline V gene encodes CDR1 DFQATT and CDR2 SNEGSKA (reference sequence). This CDR3 contains 13 residues. V trimming: 5 bases; J trimming: 3 bases; junction bases outside the gene matches: 5. CDR3 loop: CSAPDRGDTEAFF. In nucleotides, the CDR3 is TGCAGTGCTCCCGACAGGGGTGACACTGAAGCTTTCTTT.

In its sample, this clonotype was seen a few times. The rearrangement uses TRBV19 and TRBJ1-5; 7 nucleotides agree with TRBD1. Germline CDR1 reads LNHDA; CDR2 reads SQIVND (reference sequence). This CDR3 spans 17 amino acids. V dropped 0 bases and J dropped 4; count of bases not matched to a gene: 9. This CDR3 is CASSIDRRQGGNQPQHF. Here the CDR3 DNA reads TGTGCCAGTAGTATAGACCGTCGGCAGGGGGGGAATCAGCCCCAGCATTTT.

This clonotype occurred many times. J is TRBJ2-1 and V is TRBV20-1; no clear D gene. CDR1 and CDR2 from the germline V gene are DFQATT and SNEGSKA (reference sequence). This CDR3 comprises 11 residues. V was cut by 7 bases and J by 10 bases, with 14 bases left in between. CDR3 nucleotides: TGCAGTGGTATCTTCATCGGCGAGCAGTTCTTC. Amino acid sequence: CSGIFIGEQFF.

In its sample, this clonotype was seen a few times. The genes are TRBV20-1 and TRBJ2-1; D ambiguous. The germline V gene encodes CDR1 DFQATT and CDR2 SNEGSKA (reference sequence). CDR3 length: 12 amino acids. V was clipped by 5 bases and J by 4 bases, with 9 bases between them. The CDR3: CSARREYNEQFF. CDR3 in DNA: TGCAGTGCTCGACGAGAGTACAATGAGCAGTTCTTC.

This clonotype occurred many times. The chain employs TRBV7-9 and TRBJ2-7; D possibly corresponds to TRBD2 (5 bases). Germline assignment: CDR1 SEHNR and CDR2 FQNEAQ (reference sequence). V dropped 2 bases and J dropped 0 bases, with 20 bases sitting between them. This CDR3 is built from 18 residues. The CDR3 DNA reads TGTGCCAGCAGCTTAACTGGCCCGGCTAGCACCCGCTCCTACGAGCAGTACTTC. Translated, it gives CASSLTGPASTRSYEQYF. The entire variable domain, with the rest obtained from reference TRBV7-9 and TRBJ2-7, is as follows: DTGVSQNPRHKITKRGQNVTFRCDPISEHNRLYWYRQTLGQGPEFLTYFQNEAQLEKSRLLSDRFSAERPKGSFSTLEIQRTEQGDSAMYLCASSLTGPASTRSYEQYFGPGTRLTVT.

The CDR3 sequence is CASRPRVSETQYF. DNA for the CDR3: TGTGCCAGCAGGCCCAGGGTTTCGGAGACCCAGTACTTC. V and J are TRBV7-2 and TRBJ2-5, with D possibly being TRBD1 (5 bases). V lost 6 bases and J 5 bases, leaving 13 bases between the germline ends. Germline V gives CDR1 SGHTA, CDR2 FQGNSA. There are 13 residues in the CDR3. The full variable domain, its missing parts supplied by reference TRBV7-2 and TRBJ2-5, is GAGVSQSPSNKVTEKGKDVELRCDPISGHTALYWYRQSLGQGLEFLIYFQGNSAPDKSGLPSDRFSAERTGGSVSTLTIQRTQQEDSAVYLCASRPRVSETQYFGPGTRLLVL.

This clonotype showed up many times. The gene calls are TRBV5-1 and TRBJ2-1; the match to TRBD2 covers 7 bases. The germline CDR1 and CDR2 sequences are SGHRS and YFSETQ. The CDR3 runs 14 residues. The V segment lost 4 bases and the J segment 4 bases; nucleotides outside the gene matches: 5. The CDR3 is CASSAGGSYNEQFF. In DNA, the CDR3 is TGCGCCAGCAGCGCGGGCGGGAGTTACAATGAGCAGTTCTTC.

The rearrangement joins TRBV12-3 or TRBV12-4 to TRBJ2-3, with D possibly called TRBD1 or TRBD2 (7 bases each). This CDR3 spans 15 amino acids. V dropped 3 bases and J dropped 3 bases, with 13 bases sitting between them. DNA of the CDR3: TGTGCCAGCAGTTTCAGACAGGGAGGGACAGATACGCAGTATTTT. It yields the protein CASSFRQGGTDTQYF.

In its sample, this clonotype was seen many times. V and J are TRBV11-3 and TRBJ2-5; TRBD2 agrees at 8 bases. The CDR3 sequence is 16 residues long. J lost 1 base, V lost 1 base, and 5 bases had no gene match. Germline V gene data show CDR1 as SGHNT and CDR2 as YENEEA. The DNA of the CDR3 is TGTGCCAGCAGCTTAGGGCGGCGGGAGGCCCAAGAGACCCAGTACTTC. Amino acid sequence: CASSLGRREAQETQYF.

J is TRBJ2-1 and V is TRBV2; weak D call: TRBD2 (6 bases). Germline CDR1 is SNHLY and CDR2 is FYNNEI. Trimming stripped 2 bases from V and 1 base from J, with 9 bases between. This CDR3 is built from 15 residues. CDR3 nucleotide sequence: TGTGCCAGCAGTGAATCGGGAGCGTCCTACAATGAGCAGTTCTTC. Its translation: CASSESGASYNEQFF.

There are many counts of this clonotype. The chain links TRBV9 to TRBJ2-5, with D unclear. Germline V gene data show CDR1 as SGDLS and CDR2 as YYNGEE. Trimming pared 0 bases from V and 2 bases from J, leaving 11 bases between. This CDR3 region has 15 residues. The CDR3 region is CASSVAPTYQETQYF. The CDR3 bases are TGTGCCAGCAGCGTAGCCCCAACTTATCAAGAGACCCAGTACTTC.

This clonotype was detected ten times or more. The chain couples TRBV27 to TRBJ1-2, with D perhaps TRBD1 (5 bases). The germline V gene encodes CDR1 MNHEY and CDR2 SMNVEV (reference sequence). V shed 6 bases and J shed 3 bases, with 11 bases lying between them. The length of the CDR3 is 13 residues. The CDR3 DNA reads TGTGCCAGCAGCTCAGTCAGGGACTATGGCTACACCTTC. Protein: CASSSVRDYGYTF.

In its sample, this clonotype was seen many times. This chain links TRBV20-1 with TRBJ1-3; D not certain. The length of the CDR3 is 13 residues. Trimming pared 8 bases from V and 4 bases from J, leaving 15 bases between. In germline, CDR1 is DFQATT, CDR2 SNEGSKA (reference sequence). In DNA, the CDR3 is TGCAGTCAGCTAGACCGTACAGGAAACACCATATATTTT. Translation gives CSQLDRTGNTIYF.

V and J are TRBV19 and TRBJ2-1; 9 bases line up with TRBD2. There are 15 residues in the CDR3. The germline V gene encodes CDR1 LNHDA and CDR2 SQIVND (reference sequence). Trimming cost V 4 bases and J 2 bases; bases outside gene matches: 3. Here the CDR3 reads CASSKAGGAYNEQFF. The CDR3 region has the DNA TGTGCCAGTAGTAAAGCGGGAGGTGCCTACAATGAGCAGTTCTTC.